This passage covers 5 T cell receptor beta chains from one sample sequenced in a study of T-cell memory formation after mild COVID-19 (dated by TCRdb to the early 2020s). The library was built by means of 5' RACE. The sequencer listed for this sample is Illumina NovaSeq 6000. The public reads were reprocessed in TCRdb via fastp at Q25 and MiXCR, keeping in-frame beta chains. Each entry is one CDR3 protein sequence, shown with its most common DNA and genes. The sample contains 90,000 to 120,000 distinct CDR3 sequences, 15% to 20% of them found a single time. The biggest ten clones account for roughly 5.5% of the sample. Material: PBMCs or a T cell subset sorted from them (not recorded which). These receptors originate from a man in his late teens or twenties who had mild COVID-19 (a few samples of this study predate the infection). The sample titles of this study are shuffled in the database, so cell type and time point are left out; the donor was told from shared clones.

The rearrangement joins TRBV5-1 to TRBJ2-5, with TRBD1 matching over 7 bases. This CDR3 is built from 14 residues. Germline-derived CDR1 and CDR2 are SGHRS and YFSETQ. V lost 4 bases, J lost 2 bases, and 5 bases stayed unmatched. Here the CDR3 DNA reads TGCGCCAGCAGCGTAGGGACAGCTCAAGAGACCCAGTACTTC. It codes for CASSVGTAQETQYF.

This clonotype was observed a handful of times. This sequence joins TRBV6-5 and TRBJ2-3; weak D call: TRBD2 (7 bases). Germline CDR1 reads MNHEY; CDR2 reads SVGAGI. The V end was cut by 10 bases, the J end by 3 bases, with 20 bases between. This CDR3 comprises 15 residues. CDR3 loop: CATRGFRGATDTQYF. The CDR3 region has the DNA TGTGCCACCAGAGGGTTCCGGGGGGCAACAGATACGCAGTATTTT.

This clonotype was found a few times. Here the CDR3 reads CASSETGLGWETQYF. In DNA form, the CDR3 reads TGTGCCAGCAGTGAAACAGGTCTGGGGTGGGAGACCCAGTACTTC. V gene TRBV6-1 combines with J gene TRBJ2-5, with D tentatively TRBD1 (5 bases). The CDR3 contains 15 residues. Germline-derived CDR1 and CDR2 are MNHNS and SASEGT. Trimming removed 2 bases at V and 5 bases at J, with 15 bases between.

The gene calls are TRBV7-9 and TRBJ2-1; no firm D call. Germline-derived CDR1 and CDR2 are SEHNR and FQNEAQ (reference sequence). CDR3 length: 11 amino acids. The ends were cut back, 3 bases at V and 7 bases at J, with 4 bases in the middle. Written as DNA, the CDR3 is TGTGCCAGCAGCTTGCAAAATGAGCAGTTCTTC. It translates to CASSLQNEQFF. Together with reference TRBV7-9 and TRBJ2-1, the CDR3 gives the full variable domain: DTGVSQNPRHKITKRGQNVTFRCDPISEHNRLYWYRQTLGQGPEFLTYFQNEAQLEKSRLLSDRFSAERPKGSFSTLEIQRTEQGDSAMYLCASSLQNEQFFGPGTRLTVL.

The chain is built from TRBV20-1 and TRBJ2-5, with 8 bases lining up with TRBD1. This CDR3 is built from 14 residues. Trimming removed 5 bases from V and 5 bases from J; junction bases left unmatched: 10. The germline CDR1 and CDR2 sequences are DFQATT and SNEGSKA (reference sequence). CDR3 DNA sequence: TGCAGTGCTCCGAGAAGGACAGGGACGGAGACCCAGTACTTC. Translation: CSAPRRTGTETQYF.